This TCR beta chain was identified during a study of T cell responses to AZD1222 COVID-19 vaccine. Findings and caveats of the study: Seropositive AZD1222 recipients at baseline numbered only five or six.

Notes on this clone: The antigen is not known. The sample carries other DNA sequences with the same CDR3.

Germline V lookup: CDR1 SEHNR, CDR2 FQNEAQ (reference sequence). This CDR3 region has 16 residues. Germline trimming cut 0 bases from V and 1 base from J; bases unmatched to any gene: 1. Only in-frame clones appear in the TCRdb table, and some are missing; sequencing was by immunoSEQ multiplex PCR. The table lists 130,000 to 150,000 clones, 93% of them singletons. The starting material was peripheral blood, obtained on day 0 of AZD1222 vaccination. This sequence was found in an adult in good health. This rearrangement joins TRBV7-9 to TRBJ2-1; 9 bases match TRBD2. CDR3 amino acids: CASSLALAGSYNEQFF. In nucleotides, the CDR3 is TGTGCCAGCAGCTTAGCACTAGCGGGTTCCTACAATGAGCAGTTCTTC.